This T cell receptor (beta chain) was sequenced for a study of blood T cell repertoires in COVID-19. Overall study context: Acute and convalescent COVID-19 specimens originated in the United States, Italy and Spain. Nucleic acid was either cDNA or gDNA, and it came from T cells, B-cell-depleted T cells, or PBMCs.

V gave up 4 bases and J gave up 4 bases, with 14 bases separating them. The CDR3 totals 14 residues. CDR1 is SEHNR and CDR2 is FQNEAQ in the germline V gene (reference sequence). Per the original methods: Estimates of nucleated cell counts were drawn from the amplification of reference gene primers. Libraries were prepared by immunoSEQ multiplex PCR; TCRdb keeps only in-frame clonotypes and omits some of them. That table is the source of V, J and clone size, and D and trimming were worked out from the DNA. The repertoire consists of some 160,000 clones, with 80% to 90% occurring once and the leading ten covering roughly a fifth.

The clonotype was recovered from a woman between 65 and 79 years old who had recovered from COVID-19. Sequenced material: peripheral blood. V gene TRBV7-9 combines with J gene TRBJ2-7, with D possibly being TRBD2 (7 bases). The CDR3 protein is CASSSRGAGYEQYF. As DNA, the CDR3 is TGTGCCAGCAGCTCCCGGGGGGCGGGGTACGAGCAGTACTTC.